The 26 T cell receptor beta chains listed next were all sequenced from one sample in a study of control samples from healthy donors and cancer patients. Produced via immunoSEQ multiplex PCR; TCRdb's table is partial and in-frame only. There are some 190,000 clones in the sample; 90% to 95% occur only once, and 1.5% to 2% lies in the top ten. The sequenced sample was blood. These receptors were collected from a man aged 30 to 39 in good health.

This sequence joins TRBV18 and TRBJ1-3; no reliable D call. Germline values: CDR1 KGHSH, CDR2 LQKENI. This CDR3 contains 14 residues. Trimming left V 5 bases short and J 0 bases short, with 8 bases between. The CDR3 spells CASSSKSSGNTIYF. The DNA for the CDR3 is TGTGCCAGCTCATCAAAATCCTCTGGAAACACCATATATTTT.

The genes are TRBV5-1 and TRBJ1-3; TRBD1 is a possible D gene (5 bases). The CDR3 is made up of 14 amino acids. V dropped 3 bases and J dropped 4 bases, with 11 bases sitting between them. The germline V gene encodes CDR1 SGHRS and CDR2 YFSETQ. The CDR3 DNA is TGCGCCAGCAGCTCCGGGGGTAACGGAAACACCATATATTTT. Residues: CASSSGGNGNTIYF.

The chain couples TRBV7-2 to TRBJ2-2, with no clear D. Trimming shortened V by 1 base and J by 3 bases, and 6 bases separated the two germline ends. The CDR3 loop spans 14 amino acids. CDR1 SGHTA and CDR2 FQGNSA come from the germline V gene. CDR3 sequence reads: CASSLDQYTGELFF. The CDR3 nucleotides are TGTGCCAGCAGCTTAGACCAGTACACCGGGGAGCTGTTTTTT.

The CDR3 DNA reads as TGTGCCAGCGACGGGGGGAGCTCCTACGAGCAGTACTTC. This codes for CASDGGSSYEQYF. V usage is TRBV2 and J usage is TRBJ2-7; 7 positions match TRBD2. The CDR3 is 13 residues long. Germline CDR1 reads SNHLY; CDR2 reads FYNNEI. Unmatched junction bases numbered 4, after V lost 8 bases and J lost 0 bases.

The J gene is TRBJ1-4, the V gene TRBV29-1; D gene ambiguous. The germline V gene encodes CDR1 SQVTM and CDR2 ANQGSEA. The V end lost 5 bases, the J end lost 7 bases, and 11 bases lay between the germline ends. This CDR3 spans 12 amino acids. The CDR3 DNA is TGCAGCGTTCGGATGGGTGGTGAAAAACTGTTTTTT. Its protein is CSVRMGGEKLFF.

The genes are TRBV5-1 and TRBJ2-1; 11 bases are shared with TRBD1. CDR1 is SGHRS and CDR2 is YFSETQ in the germline V gene. This CDR3 has 16 residues. Trimming at V came to 4 bases and at J to 4 bases, leaving 7 bases not matched to a gene. CDR3 in DNA: TGCGCCAGCAGCCGGGGACAGGGGGGCTTTTACAATGAGCAGTTCTTC. It translates to CASSRGQGGFYNEQFF.

Note on this clone: Different DNA sequences within this sample yield the same CDR3. The chain links TRBV27 to TRBJ2-1; 14 nucleotides line up with TRBD2. Trimming took 4 bases from V and 7 from J; bases not matched to a gene: 3. The CDR3 length is 15 residues. CDR1 is MNHEY, CDR2 SMNVEV, per germline (reference sequence). CDR3 DNA: TGTGCCAGCAGTTCGGGACTAGCGGGGGTGAATGAGCAGTTCTTC. Protein product: CASSSGLAGVNEQFF.

This chain connects TRBV18 to TRBJ1-1; D is possibly TRBD1 (5 bases). The V gene lost 4 bases and the J gene lost 0 bases, with 27 bases spanning the gap. CDR3 length equals 20 residues. Germline CDR1 reads KGHSH; CDR2 reads LQKENI. The CDR3 DNA is TGTGCCAGCTCACTCGGTTCACCCTCCAGGGCTGATTCCCTGAACACTGAAGCTTTCTTT. It specifies CASSLGSPSRADSLNTEAFF.

J is TRBJ2-7 and V is TRBV27; D ambiguous. The CDR3 spans 14 residues. Trimming stripped 3 bases from V and 3 bases from J, with 12 bases between. Germline CDR1 MNHEY, CDR2 SMNVEV (reference sequence). The CDR3 here is CASSFYGPRYEQYF. The DNA for the CDR3 is TGTGCCAGCAGTTTTTATGGACCCCGCTACGAGCAGTACTTC.

The V and J genes are TRBV11-2 and TRBJ2-2; D unresolved. The CDR3 has 17 amino acids. Germline V gene sequence: CDR1 SGHAT, CDR2 FQNNGV. V was shortened by 0 bases and J by 0 bases, with 11 bases between the two germline ends. CDR3 nucleotide sequence: TGTGCCAGCAGCTTAGATTTCTTCGCTGCGAACACCGGGGAGCTGTTTTTT. Amino acid sequence: CASSLDFFAANTGELFF.

The chain couples TRBV30 to TRBJ1-6; D call uncertain. CDR3 length: 15 amino acids. V was cut by 0 bases and J by 0 bases, with 6 bases left in between. Per the germline V gene, CDR1 is GTSNPN and CDR2 is SVGIG (reference sequence). The CDR3 spells CAWSVKSSYNSPLHF. The CDR3 DNA reads as TGTGCCTGGAGTGTAAAGAGCTCCTATAATTCACCCCTCCACTTT.

This clone was counted once. The rearrangement links TRBV19 to TRBJ1-5, with D unclear. In germline, CDR1 is LNHDA, CDR2 SQIVND (reference sequence). The CDR3 runs 13 residues. With 3 bases removed from V and 3 bases from J, the gap between germline ends came to 6 bases. This chain's CDR3 is CASSIQTNQPQHF. The CDR3 nucleotides read TGTGCCAGTAGTATTCAGACCAATCAGCCCCAGCATTTT.

In DNA form, the CDR3 reads TGTGCCAGCAGTTACGCAGCTCTTGCTAGCGGCCTCGATGAGCAGTTCTTC. The encoded protein is CASSYAALASGLDEQFF. The chain is built from TRBV6-2 or TRBV6-3 and TRBJ2-1, with 7 bases lining up with TRBD2. The V and J ends lost 2 bases and 8 bases, in that order; junction bases with no gene match: 15. The CDR3 has 17 amino acids. From germline, CDR1 is MNHEY and CDR2 SVGEGT.

V is TRBV5-1 and J is TRBJ2-1; D gene ambiguous. V lost 5 bases, J lost 0 bases, and 12 bases lay in between. Germline V gives CDR1 SGHRS, CDR2 YFSETQ. The CDR3 consists of 15 residues. The CDR3 DNA reads as TGCGCCAGCAGAAATTGGGGTAGCTCCTACAATGAGCAGTTCTTC. Translation gives CASRNWGSSYNEQFF.

The chain combines TRBV15 with TRBJ1-5, with D hard to call. V gave up 5 bases and J gave up 9 bases, with 17 bases separating them. CDR1 and CDR2 from the germline V gene are LNHNV and YYDKDF (reference sequence). The CDR3 covers 14 residues. The CDR3 is CATSLPPGFVPQHF. The CDR3 DNA is TGTGCCACCAGCCTCCCGCCGGGGTTTGTGCCCCAGCATTTT.

This clone was seen more than once but under ten times. V gene TRBV6-5 combines with J gene TRBJ2-3; D not certain. Between the trimmed V and J ends, which lost 0 bases and 0 bases, there was a span of 10 bases. This CDR3 comprises 16 residues. CDR1 and CDR2 from the germline V gene are MNHEY and SVGAGI. The CDR3 DNA reads TGTGCCAGCAGTTACTCGCGGCCAGCGAGCACAGATACGCAGTATTTT. This codes for CASSYSRPASTDTQYF.

V and J are TRBV7-2 and TRBJ2-1, with D perhaps matching TRBD2 (6 bases). CDR1 and CDR2 (germline): SGHTA, FQGNSA. This CDR3 contains 14 residues. The ends were cut back, 5 bases at V and 3 bases at J, with 11 bases in the middle. The CDR3 region has the DNA TGTGCCAGCAGCCTCCAGGAGGGCTACAATGAGCAGTTCTTC. Translation gives CASSLQEGYNEQFF.

The chain has TRBV7-6 and TRBJ1-6; D is uncertain. Between the trimmed V and J ends, which lost 4 bases and 9 bases, there was a span of 13 bases. The CDR3 extends over 14 amino acids. Germline V lookup: CDR1 SGHVS, CDR2 FNYEAQ. The CDR3 is CASSSGRLSSPLHF. The DNA for the CDR3 is TGTGCCAGCAGCTCCGGCCGATTAAGTTCACCCCTCCACTTT.

The CDR3 DNA is TGTGCCAGTAGTATCGGGACACACAATCAGCCCCAGCATTTT. Translated, it gives CASSIGTHNQPQHF. The chain has TRBV19 and TRBJ1-5; tentatively, D is TRBD1 (6 bases). The length of the CDR3 is 14 residues. Per germline, CDR1 LNHDA and CDR2 SQIVND (reference sequence). V lost 3 bases, J lost 3 bases, and 9 bases lay in between.

This rearrangement joins TRBV30 to TRBJ1-1, with 9 positions matching TRBD1. Trimming cost V 0 bases and J 1 base; bases outside gene matches: 0. The CDR3 totals 14 residues. Germline CDR1 GTSNPN, CDR2 SVGIG (reference sequence). The CDR3 bases are TGTGCCTGGAGTGTGGGACAGGGGAACACTGAAGCTTTCTTT. It is translated as CAWSVGQGNTEAFF.

The chain carries TRBV18 and TRBJ1-1; D gene ambiguous. This CDR3 spans 14 amino acids. The V and J ends lost 2 bases and 1 base respectively, with 8 bases between them. Germline-derived CDR1 and CDR2 are KGHSH and LQKENI. The CDR3 reads CASSPNSRNTEAFF. In DNA, the CDR3 is TGTGCCAGCTCACCAAACAGCCGGAACACTGAAGCTTTCTTT.

The rearrangement links TRBV11-3 to TRBJ2-7; D call uncertain. The CDR3 has 14 amino acids. Per germline, CDR1 SGHNT and CDR2 YENEEA. The germline V and J ends were trimmed by 5 bases and 6 bases, with 17 bases remaining between them. Written as DNA, the CDR3 is TGTGCCAGCAGCCAACGGGCAGATTCGGGCGAGCAGTACTTC. Its translation is CASSQRADSGEQYF.

The J gene is TRBJ1-2, the V gene TRBV5-5, with D hard to call. This CDR3 spans 12 amino acids. Per the germline V gene, CDR1 is SGHKS and CDR2 is YYEKEE (reference sequence). V was trimmed by 4 bases and J by 5 bases, leaving 9 bases between them. The CDR3 DNA sequence: TGTGCCAGCAGCCCTTTCCGTTATGGCTACACCTTC. Protein: CASSPFRYGYTF.

The chain links TRBV27 to TRBJ1-6, with a tentative D call TRBD1 (6 bases). Germline V CDR1 and CDR2: MNHEY, SMNVEV (reference sequence). The CDR3 totals 21 residues. The germline V and J ends were trimmed by 3 bases and 0 bases, with 24 bases remaining between them. CDR3 in DNA: TGTGCCAGCAGTTTGAGGAAGTCTGGGACATCTAAAAGCTCCTATAATTCACCCCTCCACTTT. It specifies CASSLRKSGTSKSSYNSPLHF.

The chain has TRBV6-5 and TRBJ1-3, with D possibly being TRBD1 (5 bases). CDR3 length: 15 residues. Looked up from germline, CDR1 is MNHEY and CDR2 is SVGAGI. Trimming cost V 7 bases and J 4 bases, with 17 bases left between them. CDR3 protein: CASKGRGRDGNTIYF. Here the CDR3 DNA reads TGTGCCAGCAAAGGGAGAGGACGGGACGGAAACACCATATATTTT.

The chain is built from TRBV12-3 or TRBV12-4 and TRBJ2-2; D is unresolved. This CDR3 is 13 amino acids long. Deletions cut 2 bases from V and 6 bases from J, with 7 bases between. In nucleotides, the CDR3 is TGTGCCAGCAGTTTATTGGTGCCCGGGGAGCTGTTTTTT. Translating it yields CASSLLVPGELFF.